What follows are 14 T cell receptor beta chains derived from one specimen sequenced in a study of PD-1 blockade in classical Hodgkin lymphoma. Time point meaning: cycle 4 day 1 (C4D1), after about 6 weeks of nivolumab. All the patients suffered relapse after autologous stem cell transplantation, and brentuximab vedotin exposure differed. Libraries were prepared by immunoSEQ multiplex PCR; TCRdb keeps only in-frame clonotypes and omits some of them. Of over 50,000 clones in the sample, nearly 90% were seen once. The specimen was peripheral blood mononuclear cells (PBMCs), collected before the fourth cycle of nivolumab. The source of these receptors is a human donor with classical Hodgkin lymphoma.

J is TRBJ1-2 and V is TRBV5-1; no clear D gene. V lost 4 bases to trimming and J lost 8 bases, with 15 bases between them. Germline CDR1 reads SGHRS; CDR2 reads YFSETQ. The CDR3 length is 13 residues. In nucleotides, the CDR3 is TGCGCCAGCAGCCTGGAGGGTCTCGACGGCTACACCTTC. Its protein product is CASSLEGLDGYTF.

This clone was picked up one time. The V call is TRBV7-9, the J call TRBJ2-3; 11 bases align to TRBD2. The length of the CDR3 is 15 residues. With 6 bases clipped from V and 4 bases from J, the junction kept 6 bases outside the gene matches. Germline V gives CDR1 SEHNR, CDR2 FQNEAQ (reference sequence). CDR3 DNA: TGTGCCAGCAGTTATCTAGCGGGGGGTGCAGATACGCAGTATTTT. It yields the protein CASSYLAGGADTQYF.

The V and J genes are TRBV7-6 and TRBJ1-2; 8 nucleotides line up with TRBD1. This CDR3 has 15 amino acids. CDR1 is SGHVS and CDR2 is FNYEAQ in the germline V gene. V was clipped by 0 bases and J by 8 bases; unmatched bases: 8. CDR3 amino acids: CASSLATGQGDGYTF. CDR3 DNA sequence: TGTGCCAGCAGCTTAGCGACTGGACAGGGAGACGGCTACACCTTC. Complete variable domain (other parts from reference TRBV7-6 and TRBJ1-2): GAGVSQSPRYKVTKRGQDVALRCDPISGHVSLYWYRQALGQGPEFLTYFNYEAQQDKSGLPNDRFSAERPEGSISTLTIQRTEQRDSAMYRCASSLATGQGDGYTFGSGTRLTVV.

This clone was seen once. The gene calls are TRBV28 and TRBJ2-5; the match to TRBD2 covers 8 bases. The CDR3 length is 15 residues. Germline V lookup: CDR1 MDHEN, CDR2 SYDVKM. V gave up 7 bases and J gave up 4 bases; unmatched junction bases: 11. DNA of the CDR3: TGTGCCAGCACCATACCGGGGGGGGAAGGAGAGACCCAGTACTTC. It specifies CASTIPGGEGETQYF.

V is TRBV4-1 and J is TRBJ1-2; perhaps TRBD1 as D (5 bases). Trimming stripped 4 bases from V and 7 bases from J, with 19 bases between. Per the germline V gene, CDR1 is MGHRA and CDR2 is YSYEKL. This CDR3 is 15 amino acids long. The CDR3 coding sequence is TGCGCCAGCAGCCGGGGAGGGGCAAAACCTAGTGGCTACACCTTC. Protein product: CASSRGGAKPSGYTF.

This chain links TRBV2 with TRBJ2-5; 12 nucleotides align to TRBD2. The germline V gene encodes CDR1 SNHLY and CDR2 FYNNEI. The CDR3 extends over 16 amino acids. Losses at the gene ends were 1 base for V and 5 bases for J; bases not matched to a gene: 5. The CDR3 protein is CASSEGGLAGGETQYF. The CDR3 DNA is TGTGCCAGCAGTGAAGGCGGGCTAGCGGGGGGGGAGACCCAGTACTTC.

The V and J genes are TRBV5-1 and TRBJ2-5; 7 bases fit TRBD1. Germline V lookup: CDR1 SGHRS, CDR2 YFSETQ. V was clipped by 2 bases and J by 2 bases; unmatched bases: 9. The CDR3 runs 16 residues. The CDR3 DNA sequence: TGCGCCAGCAGCTTAACAGGGGCCACTAATCAAGAGACCCAGTACTTC. This gives the protein CASSLTGATNQETQYF.

The chain joins TRBV7-8 to TRBJ1-6; D is unclear. Per the germline V gene, CDR1 is SGHVS and CDR2 is FQNEAQ. CDR3 length: 16 residues. Trimming took off 2 bases at V and 0 bases at J, with 8 bases between the two ends. The CDR3, as DNA: TGTGCCAGCAGCTTAAATCTGCTCTCCTATAATTCACCCCTCCACTTT. Protein: CASSLNLLSYNSPLHF.

A note on this clone: Other DNA variants within this sample encode the same CDR3. The chain employs TRBV5-1 and TRBJ1-5; 8 nucleotides match TRBD1. Germline V gene lookup returns CDR1 SGHRS and CDR2 YFSETQ. The ends lost 4 bases at V and 3 bases at J; junction bases unmatched: 6. The CDR3 consists of 15 residues. The CDR3 protein is CASSPGTGFNQPQHF. The CDR3 DNA follows: TGCGCCAGCAGCCCCGGGACAGGATTCAATCAGCCCCAGCATTTT. Looking up the rest from reference TRBV5-1 and TRBJ1-5 gives the full variable domain: KAGVTQTPRYLIKTRGQQVTLSCSPISGHRSVSWYQQTPGQGLQFLFEYFSETQRNKGNFPGRFSGRQFSNSRSEMNVSTLELGDSALYLCASSPGTGFNQPQHFGDGTRLSIL.

The chain employs TRBV6-1 and TRBJ2-5; no definite D call. CDR1 is MNHNS and CDR2 is SASEGT in the germline V gene. The V and J ends lost 5 bases and 11 bases respectively, with 15 bases between them. This CDR3 contains 12 residues. This CDR3 reads CASSPQGQEQYF. DNA of the CDR3: TGTGCCAGCAGTCCGCAAGGTCAGGAGCAGTACTTC.

This clone was found a few times. The V call is TRBV7-9, the J call TRBJ2-1; 10 nucleotides match TRBD2. This CDR3 region has 16 residues. Looked up from germline, CDR1 is SEHNR and CDR2 is FQNEAQ (reference sequence). V gave up 5 bases and J gave up 9 bases; unmatched junction bases: 13. Here the CDR3 DNA reads TGTGCCAGCAGCCCTAGAACTAGCGGGGCGCCTCGTGAGCAGTTCTTC. Translating it yields CASSPRTSGAPREQFF.

The rearrangement links TRBV5-5 to TRBJ2-5; a weak D match, TRBD1 (5 bases). With 4 bases removed from V and 2 bases from J, the gap between germline ends came to 9 bases. CDR3 length equals 13 residues. Germline V lookup: CDR1 SGHKS, CDR2 YYEKEE (reference sequence). The CDR3 loop reads CASSVAGQETQYF. The CDR3 DNA reads as TGTGCCAGCAGCGTCGCAGGGCAAGAGACCCAGTACTTC.

This chain joins TRBV5-1 and TRBJ1-6; D is perhaps TRBD1 (6 bases). The CDR3 runs 15 residues. Deletions cut 0 bases from V and 10 bases from J, with 14 bases between. Germline-derived CDR1 and CDR2 are SGHRS and YFSETQ. The CDR3 sequence: CASSLAPGVGSPLHF. The CDR3 region has the DNA TGCGCCAGCAGCTTGGCCCCAGGGGTAGGATCACCCCTCCACTTT. Looking up the rest from reference TRBV5-1 and TRBJ1-6 gives the full variable domain: KAGVTQTPRYLIKTRGQQVTLSCSPISGHRSVSWYQQTPGQGLQFLFEYFSETQRNKGNFPGRFSGRQFSNSRSEMNVSTLELGDSALYLCASSLAPGVGSPLHFGNGTRLTVT.

V is TRBV5-1 and J is TRBJ2-2; TRBD2 matches 8 bases. This CDR3 contains 15 residues. CDR1 is SGHRS, CDR2 YFSETQ, per germline. The junction had 5 bases not matched to a gene; V was cut back by 7 bases and J by 0 bases. The CDR3 protein is CASGGGSPNTGELFF. In DNA form, the CDR3 reads TGCGCCAGCGGCGGGGGGTCACCGAACACCGGGGAGCTGTTTTTT.